The entry that follows covers one T cell receptor beta chain sequence. This entry comes from a study of blood T cell repertoires in COVID-19. Overall study: The samples span acute and convalescent COVID-19 from the United States, Italy and Spain. Sources were T cells, B-cell-depleted T cells, or PBMCs; the material itself was cDNA or gDNA.

This CDR3 is 15 amino acids long. Trimming stripped 4 bases from V and 3 bases from J, with 16 bases between. Germline V gives CDR1 SGHNT, CDR2 YENEEA. The authors' processing: From reference gene primer amplification, estimates of nucleated cell counts were derived. Libraries were prepared by immunoSEQ multiplex PCR; TCRdb keeps only in-frame clonotypes and omits some of them. The DNA was the basis for D and trimming; V, J and clone size are from that table. Of 60,000 to 75,000 clones listed, approximately 90% are singletons. The chain has TRBV11-3 and TRBJ2-7; tentatively, D is TRBD1 (7 bases). This clonotype originated in a human donor in a cohort sampled during active COVID-19. Sequencing was carried out using peripheral blood. The CDR3: CASSYRGTGSYEQYF. CDR3 sequence (DNA): TGTGCCAGCAGCTACAGGGGTACCGGGAGCTACGAGCAGTACTTC.